What follows are 12 T cell receptor beta chains derived from one specimen sequenced in a study of CXCR3-negative and CXCR3-positive naive CD8 T cells (dated by TCRdb to between 2019 and 2020). Instrument used: NextSeq 550. The Human TCR Profiling Kit (MiLaboratory) was used to make UMI-labeled 5' RACE TRB cDNA libraries. TCRdb reprocessed the reads and assigns one entry to each CDR3 protein sequence, leaving out DNA. This specimen's table enumerates nearly 45,000 distinct CDR3 sequences. The ten top clones hold roughly 14% of the sample. The sequencing input was memory CD8+ T cells from blood. This specimen's cell subset or site label, per the study, means: conventional CD8+ memory T cells (TMEM), sorted as controls. These receptors were collected from a human donor in good health. Some clones in this sample may be carry-over from other donors' samples.

V is TRBV12-3 or TRBV12-4 and J is TRBJ2-7. The CDR3 has 13 amino acids. This CDR3 is CASSLASTYEQYF.

The chain joins TRBV20-1 to TRBJ2-7; TCRdb's D gene call, TRBD1, goes unchecked for lack of DNA. Germline CDR1 is DFQATT and CDR2 is SNEGSKA (reference sequence). CDR3 length: 12 amino acids. CDR3 sequence: CSGNRGLYEQYF.

In terms of frequency, this clonotype is medium-sized. The V gene is TRBV29-1, the J gene TRBJ2-7; no DNA is available, so the TRBD1 call from TCRdb remains unchecked. The CDR3 extends over 15 amino acids. Germline-derived CDR1 and CDR2 are SQVTM and ANQGSEA. The chain's CDR3 is CSVYFRDRVTYEQYF.

The rearrangement links TRBV7-3 to TRBJ2-3; the TCRdb call, TRBD2, lacks DNA for checking. CDR3 size: 15 residues. Germline CDR1 is SGHTA and CDR2 is FQGTGA. This CDR3 reads CASSSSGGNTDTQYF.

V usage is TRBV4-1 and J usage is TRBJ2-7. The CDR3 has 15 residues. From germline, CDR1 is MGHRA and CDR2 YSYEKL. Here the CDR3 reads CASSPLGGSPYEQYF.

V and J are TRBV3-1 and TRBJ2-3. The CDR3 extends over 16 amino acids. The V gene's germline CDR1 is LGHDT and CDR2 YNNKEL (reference sequence). This CDR3 is CASSHGGVGEEDTQYF.

J is TRBJ2-7 and V is TRBV29-1; the D call of TRBD2 rests on TCRdb alone, since no DNA is present to check it. The CDR3 has 13 residues. Germline CDR1 and CDR2: SQVTM and ANQGSEA. The CDR3 sequence is CSVEHGTSTEQYF.

The chain couples TRBV20-1 to TRBJ2-2; the D call from TCRdb, TRBD1, cannot be confirmed without DNA. The CDR3 consists of 16 residues. Germline V gives CDR1 DFQATT, CDR2 SNEGSKA (reference sequence). The CDR3 loop reads CSARDLYKGAVGELFF.

This chain uses TRBV7-9 with TRBJ1-1. The CDR3 length is 13 residues. CDR1 SEHNR and CDR2 FQNEAQ come from the germline V gene (reference sequence). Here the CDR3 reads CASSSVLNTEAFF.

The chain joins TRBV12-3 or TRBV12-4 to TRBJ2-3; lacking DNA, the TRBD1 call made by TCRdb goes unchecked. The CDR3 covers 13 residues. The CDR3 loop is CASSLLGGDTQYF.

V is TRBV29-1 and J is TRBJ2-5; as DNA is missing, the TRBD1 call by TCRdb cannot be tested. CDR1 and CDR2 from the germline V gene are SQVTM and ANQGSEA. The CDR3 is 18 residues long. This CDR3 reads CSVEGGVVPGTDQETQYF.

The gene calls are TRBV11-2 and TRBJ1-1. CDR1 SGHAT and CDR2 FQNNGV come from the germline V gene. The CDR3 length is 15 residues. The CDR3 region is CASSLDLSRNTEAFF.